The next 2 T cell receptor beta chains were all read from a single sample in a study of blood T cell repertoires in COVID-19. The repertoire was sequenced with immunoSEQ multiplex PCR; TCRdb's copy has only in-frame clones and lacks some. The sample includes approximately 50,000 clones, roughly 85% seen only once; the top ten take 20% to 30%. What was sequenced was peripheral blood. These receptors came from a man aged 70-80 years with acute or convalescent COVID-19.

This chain links TRBV4-1 with TRBJ2-1, with 8 positions matching TRBD2. Germline V lookup: CDR1 MGHRA, CDR2 YSYEKL. The J segment lost 8 bases and the V segment lost 0 bases, leaving 9 bases of the junction unmatched. CDR3 size: 16 residues. The CDR3 nucleotides read TGCGCCAGCAGCCAAGACAGGAGCGGGGGCCGGGATGAGCAGTTCTTC. Residues: CASSQDRSGGRDEQFF.

This clone showed up just a few times. V and J are TRBV28 and TRBJ2-1; possibly TRBD1 for D (6 bases). CDR1 is MDHEN and CDR2 is SYDVKM in the germline V gene. There are 13 residues in the CDR3. Trimming took off 11 bases at V and 5 bases at J, with 16 bases between the two ends. The CDR3 DNA follows: TGTGCCTCAAGACAGGACTCTAACAATGAGCAGTTCTTC. Its translation: CASRQDSNNEQFF.